Detailed here is one T cell receptor (beta chain). Its antigen is not known. The data stem from a study of monozygotic twins with inflammatory bowel disease. General study results and limits: For IBD patients, clonotypes shared with others were fewer than for healthy twins, especially with disease activity.

TCRdb reprocessed the 5' RACE reads, with one entry per CDR3 protein and no DNA. The sample table includes more than 350,000 distinct CDR3 sequences. The V gene's germline CDR1 is SEHNR and CDR2 FQNEAQ (reference sequence). The CDR3 is made up of 14 amino acids. Blood samples, whole and unsorted for T cells, yielded the isolated total RNA. Sequencing was carried out using blood. This TCR was recovered from a human donor with ulcerative colitis or Crohn's disease, or a healthy co-twin of an affected twin (not recorded which). This rearrangement joins TRBV7-9 to TRBJ2-1; the D call from TCRdb, TRBD1, cannot be confirmed without DNA. The CDR3 loop reads CASSPGTPGDEQFF.